This is a list of T cell receptor beta chains from one sample in a study of technical replicates of blood from a handful of donors. The table came from immunoSEQ multiplex PCR; TCRdb's copy has only in-frame clones and leaves some out. The sample has fewer than 85,000 clones, around 94% seen once. The source material was T cells isolated from PBMCs. These receptors were collected from a human donor in good health. CDR3s include the opening cysteine and the closing phenylalanine or tryptophan. The D gene is left open where the match is weak. Size tells how often a clone was seen (once, few, many) or the class of an expanded clone, and some rows leave it out.

CDR3nt: TGCGCCAGCAGCAACGACAGGGGAGTTGGTGCAGATACGCAGTATTTT; CDR3aa: CASSNDRGVGADTQYF; j_gene: TRBJ2-3; abundance: .; d_gene: TRBD1; v_gene: TRBV5-1
CDR3nt: TGTGCCAGCAGCAAAGGGCCGGGACAGCCGAACACCGGGGAGCTGTTTTTT; CDR3aa: CASSKGPGQPNTGELFF; j_gene: TRBJ2-2; abundance: .; d_gene: .; v_gene: TRBV21-1
CDR3nt: TGTGCCAGCAGTCTAAGCTACTACAATGAGCAGTTCTTC; CDR3aa: CASSLSYYNEQFF; j_gene: TRBJ2-1; abundance: .; d_gene: .; v_gene: TRBV2
CDR3nt: TGTGCCAGCAGTCCCCGACTAGCGTACTGGGAGCAGTTCTTC; CDR3aa: CASSPRLAYWEQFF; j_gene: TRBJ2-1; abundance: .; d_gene: TRBD2; v_gene: TRBV28
CDR3nt: TGTGCCAGCAGCCGACCGGGACAGGGTTCGGGCGGGGAGCTGTTTTTT; CDR3aa: CASSRPGQGSGGELFF; j_gene: TRBJ2-2; abundance: .; d_gene: TRBD1; v_gene: TRBV4-2
CDR3nt: TGTGCCATCAGTGGGACAGGGGATGGCTACACCTTC; CDR3aa: CAISGTGDGYTF; j_gene: TRBJ1-2; abundance: .; d_gene: TRBD1; v_gene: TRBV10-3
CDR3nt: TGCAGCGTAGCCGACGGGAGAAAAGAGACCCAGTACTTC; CDR3aa: CSVADGRKETQYF; j_gene: TRBJ2-5; abundance: .; d_gene: .; v_gene: TRBV29-1
CDR3nt: TGTGCCAGTAGTATAGGCGCTGGACAGGGGCTCTCAGAGGGCAATCAGCCCCAGCATTTT; CDR3aa: CASSIGAGQGLSEGNQPQHF; j_gene: TRBJ1-5; abundance: .; d_gene: TRBD1; v_gene: TRBV19
CDR3nt: TGCGCCAGCAGCCAAGATCCCGCAGGGCTAGCGGGGATGAACAAAAACATTCAGTACTTC; CDR3aa: CASSQDPAGLAGMNKNIQYF; j_gene: TRBJ2-4; abundance: .; d_gene: TRBD2; v_gene: TRBV4-1
CDR3nt: TGTGCCAGCAGCCCCTTGCAAGGGCGAGCGGATGAGCAGTTCTTC; CDR3aa: CASSPLQGRADEQFF; j_gene: TRBJ2-1; abundance: .; d_gene: .; v_gene: TRBV11-2
CDR3nt: TGCGCCAGCAGCCCGGCCGTCGGGACAGGAACCTACAATGAGCAGTTCTTC; CDR3aa: CASSPAVGTGTYNEQFF; j_gene: TRBJ2-1; abundance: .; d_gene: TRBD1; v_gene: TRBV5-1
CDR3nt: TGTGCCTGGAGTGTACCGGACAGGGAAATTGGCTACACCTTC; CDR3aa: CAWSVPDREIGYTF; j_gene: TRBJ1-2; abundance: .; d_gene: TRBD1; v_gene: TRBV30
CDR3nt: TGTGCCAGCAGTTTGACTAGCGGGAGTGCAGATACGCAGTATTTT; CDR3aa: CASSLTSGSADTQYF; j_gene: TRBJ2-3; abundance: .; d_gene: TRBD2; v_gene: TRBV6-1
CDR3nt: TGTGCCAGCAGTGAAAACCACCAAGGGACAGTGTACTCCTACGAGCAGTACTTC; CDR3aa: CASSENHQGTVYSYEQYF; j_gene: TRBJ2-7; abundance: .; d_gene: TRBD1; v_gene: TRBV6-1
CDR3nt: TGTGCCAGCAGAACCACCGGGACAGGCCGACTAGGGCCCCAGCATTTT; CDR3aa: CASRTTGTGRLGPQHF; j_gene: TRBJ1-5; abundance: .; d_gene: TRBD1; v_gene: TRBV28
CDR3nt: TGTGCCAGTAGTGTCGTCCAGGGGTCCTACGAGCAGTACTTC; CDR3aa: CASSVVQGSYEQYF; j_gene: TRBJ2-7; abundance: .; d_gene: .; v_gene: TRBV19
CDR3nt: TGTGCCAGCAGCCTCGGACAGGGGGCGGGAGGCTACACCTTC; CDR3aa: CASSLGQGAGGYTF; j_gene: TRBJ1-2; abundance: .; d_gene: TRBD1; v_gene: TRBV7-3
CDR3nt: TGCGCCAGCAGCCAACCCCGTATAGGAGCTAACTATGGCTACACCTTC; CDR3aa: CASSQPRIGANYGYTF; j_gene: TRBJ1-2; abundance: .; d_gene: .; v_gene: TRBV4-1
CDR3nt: TGTGCCAGTGGATTAGGGGGGGACTCCTACGAGCAGTACTTC; CDR3aa: CASGLGGDSYEQYF; j_gene: TRBJ2-7; abundance: .; d_gene: .; v_gene: TRBV19
CDR3nt: TGTGCCAGCAGCCTGTATCAAGAGACCCAGTACTTC; CDR3aa: CASSLYQETQYF; j_gene: TRBJ2-5; abundance: .; d_gene: .; v_gene: TRBV13
CDR3nt: TGTGCCAGCAGCCCCCGGGGGGTAGTGACTGAAGCTTTCTTT; CDR3aa: CASSPRGVVTEAFF; j_gene: TRBJ1-1; abundance: once; d_gene: .; v_gene: TRBV7-6
CDR3nt: TGTGCCAGCAGCTCTAACGGGGTTGAAGCTTTCTTT; CDR3aa: CASSSNGVEAFF; j_gene: TRBJ1-1; abundance: .; d_gene: .; v_gene: TRBV5-4
CDR3nt: TGCGCCAGCAGCCAAGGTAGCGGGAGCGCATACAATGAGCAGTTCTTC; CDR3aa: CASSQGSGSAYNEQFF; j_gene: TRBJ2-1; abundance: .; d_gene: TRBD2; v_gene: TRBV4-1
CDR3nt: TGTGCCAGCAGTGAAGGACAGGTCAAGGGCCTCTACACCTTC; CDR3aa: CASSEGQVKGLYTF; j_gene: TRBJ1-2; abundance: .; d_gene: .; v_gene: TRBV6-1
CDR3nt: TGTGCCACCAGATCGAATCAGGGTATAAAGACCCAGTACTTC; CDR3aa: CATRSNQGIKTQYF; j_gene: TRBJ2-5; abundance: once; d_gene: .; v_gene: TRBV28
CDR3nt: TGTGCCAGCAGTTGGGGACAATCCCATCAGCCCCAGCATTTT; CDR3aa: CASSWGQSHQPQHF; j_gene: TRBJ1-5; abundance: .; d_gene: .; v_gene: TRBV28
CDR3nt: TGTGCCAGCTTTCGGGACAGTACCTCCGAGCAGTACTTC; CDR3aa: CASFRDSTSEQYF; j_gene: TRBJ2-7; abundance: .; d_gene: TRBD1; v_gene: TRBV27
CDR3nt: TGTGCCAGCAGTTTAAGACTAGCGGGAGGCACAGATACGCAGTATTTT; CDR3aa: CASSLRLAGGTDTQYF; j_gene: TRBJ2-3; abundance: .; d_gene: TRBD2; v_gene: TRBV27
CDR3nt: TGCGCCAGCAGAAAGTCGCGGGAGAGTGAAAAACTGTTTTTT; CDR3aa: CASRKSRESEKLFF; j_gene: TRBJ1-4; abundance: .; d_gene: .; v_gene: TRBV4-1
CDR3nt: TGTGCCAGCAGCTTAAAAGGGGGAAGATCAACCGGGGAGCTGTTTTTT; CDR3aa: CASSLKGGRSTGELFF; j_gene: TRBJ2-2; abundance: .; d_gene: .; v_gene: TRBV7-9
CDR3nt: TGCGCCAGCAGCCTTCGACAGGGCCCCTACGAGCAGTACTTC; CDR3aa: CASSLRQGPYEQYF; j_gene: TRBJ2-7; abundance: .; d_gene: TRBD1; v_gene: TRBV4-1
CDR3nt: TGTGCCAGCAGTCGAGACGTCTGGGCCAGCTCTGGGGCCAACGTCCTGACTTTC; CDR3aa: CASSRDVWASSGANVLTF; j_gene: TRBJ2-6; abundance: .; d_gene: .; v_gene: TRBV11-2
CDR3nt: TGCGCCAGCAGCCAAGATTGGCAGGGGGCCTCCTACGAGCAGTACTTC; CDR3aa: CASSQDWQGASYEQYF; j_gene: TRBJ2-7; abundance: .; d_gene: TRBD1; v_gene: TRBV4-1
CDR3nt: TGTGCCAGCAGCCGGGAAATGAACACCGGGGAGCTGTTTTTT; CDR3aa: CASSREMNTGELFF; j_gene: TRBJ2-2; abundance: .; d_gene: .; v_gene: TRBV6-5
CDR3nt: TGTGCCAGCACCAACCTATACTCTGGAAACACCATATATTTT; CDR3aa: CASTNLYSGNTIYF; j_gene: TRBJ1-3; abundance: .; d_gene: .; v_gene: TRBV7-8
CDR3nt: TGTGCCAGCAGCTACTCGTACCAAGAGACCCAGTACTTC; CDR3aa: CASSYSYQETQYF; j_gene: TRBJ2-5; abundance: .; d_gene: .; v_gene: TRBV7-6
CDR3nt: TGTGCCAGAAGAGCCCAGGGGGCTACCGGGGAGCTGTTTTTT; CDR3aa: CARRAQGATGELFF; j_gene: TRBJ2-2; abundance: .; d_gene: TRBD1; v_gene: TRBV2
CDR3nt: TGCGCCAGCAGCCCGGGACAGGGGGCCCCCCGACGCCACTTT; CDR3aa: CASSPGQGAPRRHF; j_gene: TRBJ1-6; abundance: once; d_gene: TRBD1; v_gene: TRBV4-1
CDR3nt: TGTGCCACCGGGCCCAGGGGTCGCATCAATCAGCCCCAGCATTTT; CDR3aa: CATGPRGRINQPQHF; j_gene: TRBJ1-5; abundance: .; d_gene: .; v_gene: TRBV28
CDR3nt: TGCGCCAGCAGCACAAATCGGGACAGGGGGCTTTACGAGCAGTACTTC; CDR3aa: CASSTNRDRGLYEQYF; j_gene: TRBJ2-7; abundance: .; d_gene: TRBD1; v_gene: TRBV5-1
CDR3nt: TGCGCCAGCAGCTTGGGGCGGGGAGAGTACGAGCAGTACTTC; CDR3aa: CASSLGRGEYEQYF; j_gene: TRBJ2-7; abundance: .; d_gene: .; v_gene: TRBV5-1
CDR3nt: TGCGCCAGCAGCTTGGCCATGGCGAACACTGAAGCTTTCTTT; CDR3aa: CASSLAMANTEAFF; j_gene: TRBJ1-1; abundance: few; d_gene: .; v_gene: TRBV5-1
CDR3nt: TGTTCAACCGACCGGGACAGGGTTACAGATACGCAGTATTTT; CDR3aa: CSTDRDRVTDTQYF; j_gene: TRBJ2-3; abundance: .; d_gene: TRBD1; v_gene: TRBV30
CDR3nt: TGTGCCAGCAGTAAAGGGTTTGCGGCTGAAGCTTTCTTT; CDR3aa: CASSKGFAAEAFF; j_gene: TRBJ1-1; abundance: .; d_gene: .; v_gene: TRBV2
CDR3nt: TGTGCCAGCAGCTTGGGGGGGGGTAGGCGCGTCACCGGGGAGCTGTTTTTT; CDR3aa: CASSLGGGRRVTGELFF; j_gene: TRBJ2-2; abundance: once; d_gene: TRBD2; v_gene: TRBV5-4
CDR3nt: TGTGCCAGCAGGCTAGTTGCAACTAATGAAAAACTGTTTTTT; CDR3aa: CASRLVATNEKLFF; j_gene: TRBJ1-4; abundance: .; d_gene: .; v_gene: TRBV28
CDR3nt: TGCGCCAGCAGCCAAGAGCAGGGGAAAAATGATGGCTACACCTTC; CDR3aa: CASSQEQGKNDGYTF; j_gene: TRBJ1-2; abundance: .; d_gene: .; v_gene: TRBV4-1
CDR3nt: TGTGCCAGTAGTATTCTTTCGGGAGCGCTCTACAATGAGCAGTTCTTC; CDR3aa: CASSILSGALYNEQFF; j_gene: TRBJ2-1; abundance: .; d_gene: .; v_gene: TRBV19
CDR3nt: TGCGCCAGCAGCTTGGGGGCCCGGACAGAAAACACTGAAGCTTTCTTT; CDR3aa: CASSLGARTENTEAFF; j_gene: TRBJ1-1; abundance: .; d_gene: .; v_gene: TRBV5-1
CDR3nt: TGTGCCAGCAGTTACTACAAATTTGACTACGAGCAGTACTTC; CDR3aa: CASSYYKFDYEQYF; j_gene: TRBJ2-7; abundance: .; d_gene: .; v_gene: TRBV6-5
CDR3nt: TGCGCCAGCAGCTTGGCCTTTTCAGGGGGCAGCAATGAGCAGTTCTTC; CDR3aa: CASSLAFSGGSNEQFF; j_gene: TRBJ2-1; abundance: .; d_gene: TRBD1; v_gene: TRBV5-1